The entry below describes one T cell receptor beta chain. Its specificity is not known. V gave up 5 bases and J gave up 5 bases; unmatched junction bases: 8. The CDR3 loop spans 15 amino acids. Looked up from germline, CDR1 is SEHNR and CDR2 is FQNEAQ (reference sequence). The sample comes from a study of T cells in tuberculosis. About the study: Sequenced TCRs come from CD1B-GMM tetramer-binding T cells. This South African cohort compared adolescents with or without latent tuberculosis against adults with active tuberculosis.

Study results and limitations: The TCR-beta difference was not significant; alpha differences partly reflected length. Active tuberculosis alpha repertoires lay closer to GMM-specific TCRs than controls'.

The method was immunoSEQ multiplex PCR; TCRdb's version includes in-frame clones alone and lacks a portion of them. The sample lists about 29,000 clones; over 90% were seen once. The sequencing input was PBMCs. This TCR came from a donor between 10 and 35 years old with latent tuberculosis or without tuberculosis infection. The V call is TRBV7-9, the J call TRBJ2-2, with TRBD2 identical over 7 bases. The CDR3 DNA follows: TGTGCCAGCAGCCCCTCCGTCGGGGGGACCGGGGAGCTGTTTTTT. Encoded protein: CASSPSVGGTGELFF.